Given below is one T cell receptor beta chain in context. Its antigen is as yet unknown. Extracted total RNA amounted to at least 5 micrograms for each sample. The data were obtained in a study of blood T cells in healthy people across ages. Study-level background: Per two T cells, about one barcoded beta molecule was captured through template switching.

General study findings and limits: Age brought a roughly linear fall in TCR beta diversity measured per million T cells.

The CDR3 length is 15 residues. Trimming removed 5 bases from V and 7 bases from J; junction bases left unmatched: 11. Germline CDR1 is SGHAT and CDR2 is FQNNGV. Together with a sample-barcoded 5' primer, a J-beta primer mix was included in a second PCR lasting about 6 to 12 cycles. TCRdb independently ran MiXCR on the 5' RACE reads; one entry per CDR3 protein. The sample yields 1.5 million to 2 million distinct CDR3 sequences, 39% seen once. V gene TRBV11-2 combines with J gene TRBJ1-2; the match to TRBD1 covers 9 bases. Sequencing input: blood. The receptor was derived from a human donor in good health. CDR3 residues: CASSPQGQGKGGYTF. DNA for the CDR3: TGTGCCAGCAGCCCGCAGGGACAGGGAAAAGGTGGCTACACCTTC.